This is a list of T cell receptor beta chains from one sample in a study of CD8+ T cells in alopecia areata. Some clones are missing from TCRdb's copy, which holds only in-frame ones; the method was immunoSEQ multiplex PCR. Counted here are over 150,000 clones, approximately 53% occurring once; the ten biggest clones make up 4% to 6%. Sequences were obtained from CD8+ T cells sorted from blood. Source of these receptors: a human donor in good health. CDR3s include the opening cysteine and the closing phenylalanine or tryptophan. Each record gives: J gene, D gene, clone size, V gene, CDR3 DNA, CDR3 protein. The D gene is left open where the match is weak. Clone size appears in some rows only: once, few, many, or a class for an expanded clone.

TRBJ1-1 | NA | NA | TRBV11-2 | TGTGCCAGCAGTCCGGTACCACTCATGAACACTGAAGCTTTCTTT | CASSPVPLMNTEAFF
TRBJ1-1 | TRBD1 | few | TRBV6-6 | TGTGCCAGCAGGACCGACAGGGACGCCGAAGCTTTCTTT | CASRTDRDAEAFF
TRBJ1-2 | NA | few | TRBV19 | TGTGCCAGTAGTCTCAGGAACGGCTATGGCTACACCTTC | CASSLRNGYGYTF
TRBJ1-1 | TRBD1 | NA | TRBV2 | TGTGCCAGCAGTGCCGGACAGGGAGCTGAAGCTTTCTTT | CASSAGQGAEAFF
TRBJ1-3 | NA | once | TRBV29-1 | TGCAGCGTTGGAATGGGGGCTGGAAACACCATATATTTT | CSVGMGAGNTIYF
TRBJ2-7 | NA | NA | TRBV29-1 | TGCAGCTATGGGGCCAGGGACTCCTACGAGCAGTACTTC | CSYGARDSYEQYF
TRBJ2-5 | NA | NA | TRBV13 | TGTGCCAGCAGCGTTAGGCGGGGACATCAAGAGACCCAGTACTTC | CASSVRRGHQETQYF
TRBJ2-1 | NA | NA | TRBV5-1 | TGCGCCAGCAGCCCCCGCCCCAGCTCCTACAATGAGCAGTTCTTC | CASSPRPSSYNEQFF
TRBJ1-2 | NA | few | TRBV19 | TGTGCCAGTACAACAGGGTTGGATGGCTACACCTTC | CASTTGLDGYTF
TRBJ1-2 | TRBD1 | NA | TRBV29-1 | TGCAGCGTTGCCCGGACAGGATCAAACTATGGCTACACCTTC | CSVARTGSNYGYTF
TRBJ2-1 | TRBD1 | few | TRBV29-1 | TGCAGCGTCTCCGGGACAGGGGTCGGGGTCGGCTACAATGAGCAGTTCTTC | CSVSGTGVGVGYNEQFF
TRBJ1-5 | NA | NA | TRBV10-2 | TGCGCCAGCAGTGATCCCTATCAGCCCCAGCATTTT | CASSDPYQPQHF
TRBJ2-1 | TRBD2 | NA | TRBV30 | TGTGCCCACCTTGTGGGGACTACTCGACACAATGAGCAGTTCTTC | CAHLVGTTRHNEQFF
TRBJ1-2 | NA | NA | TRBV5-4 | TGTGCCAGCAGCTTAGATACAGGGCCGGCAAACTATGGCTACACCTTC | CASSLDTGPANYGYTF
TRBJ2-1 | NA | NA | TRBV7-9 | TGTGCCAGCAGCTCGTCCGCGATTAGAAGTCTTCTGTTCTTC | CASSSSAIRSLLFF
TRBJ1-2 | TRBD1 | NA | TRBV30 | TGTGCCTGGACCTCGGTTCGACAGGGGGCCGACTATGGCTACACCTTC | CAWTSVRQGADYGYTF
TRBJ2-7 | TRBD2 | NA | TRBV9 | TGTGCCAGCAGCGCTAGCGGGGAGGTCACCTACGAGCAGTACTTC | CASSASGEVTYEQYF
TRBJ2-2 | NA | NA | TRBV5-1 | TGCGCCAGCAGCGGAGCCGGGACACAGGAGAACGTGAAGCTGTTTTTT | CASSGAGTQENVKLFF
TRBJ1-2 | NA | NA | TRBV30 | TGTGCCTGGGGGGCGATCTATGGCTACACCTTC | CAWGAIYGYTF
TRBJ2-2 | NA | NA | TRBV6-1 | TGTGCCAGCAGTGTCGGAGGCGGGGAGCTGTTTTTT | CASSVGGGELFF
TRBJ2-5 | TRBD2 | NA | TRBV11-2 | TGTGCCAGCAGCTATAGCGGGGTCCAAGAGACCCAGTACTTC | CASSYSGVQETQYF
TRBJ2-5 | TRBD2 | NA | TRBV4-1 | TGCGCCAGCAGCCAAGATGGGAGAGCGGGACCTCCGGAGACCCAGTACTTC | CASSQDGRAGPPETQYF
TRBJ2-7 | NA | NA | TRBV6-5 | TGTGCCAGCAGTTACTCCGGACAGAATAACGAGCAGTACTTC | CASSYSGQNNEQYF
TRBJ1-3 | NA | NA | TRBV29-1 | TGCAGCGTTGAAGCGAGGGGTGCCGACTCTGGAAACACCATATATTTT | CSVEARGADSGNTIYF
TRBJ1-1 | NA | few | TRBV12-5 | TGTGCTAGTGGCGGGTCGGCATCTGAAGCTTTCTTT | CASGGSASEAFF
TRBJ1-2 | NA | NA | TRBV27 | TGTGCCAGCAGTTTTCAGCCCCATGGTAACTATGGCTACACCTTC | CASSFQPHGNYGYTF
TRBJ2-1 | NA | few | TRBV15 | TGTGCCACCAGCAGTAGACACAATGAGCAGTTCTTC | CATSSRHNEQFF
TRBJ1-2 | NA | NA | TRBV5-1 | TGCGCCAGCAGCTTGGATGTCGGGAGAGGATCCTATGGCTACACCTTC | CASSLDVGRGSYGYTF
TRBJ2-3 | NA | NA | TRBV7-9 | TGTGCCAGCAGCTTATTCGGCGGGGGCACAGATACGCAGTATTTT | CASSLFGGGTDTQYF
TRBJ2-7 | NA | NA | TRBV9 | TGTGCCAGCAGCGTAGCGACAGGCTACGAGCAGTACTTC | CASSVATGYEQYF
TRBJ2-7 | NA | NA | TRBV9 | TGTGCCAGCAGCGTAGGGGCAGGGGTCACCTACGAGCAGTACTTC | CASSVGAGVTYEQYF
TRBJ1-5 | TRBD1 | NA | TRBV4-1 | TGCGCCAGCAGCCAAGATGAGGACAGGCTGAGCAATCAGCCCCAGCATTTT | CASSQDEDRLSNQPQHF
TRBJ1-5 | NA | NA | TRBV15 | TGTGCCACCAGCAGATACCGGGAGGGCAATCAGCCCCAGCATTTT | CATSRYREGNQPQHF
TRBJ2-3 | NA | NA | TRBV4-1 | TGCGCCAGCAGCCACAGGGACAGCACAGATACGCAGTATTTT | CASSHRDSTDTQYF
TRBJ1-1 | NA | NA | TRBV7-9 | TGTGCCCACCATGGCACTGAAGCTTTCTTT | CAHHGTEAFF
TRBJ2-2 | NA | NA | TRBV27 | TGTGCCAGCAGTTCCTCCCGGGAGCTGTTTTTT | CASSSSRELFF
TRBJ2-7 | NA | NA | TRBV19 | TGTGCCAGTAGTATGGGCTACGAGCAGTACTTC | CASSMGYEQYF
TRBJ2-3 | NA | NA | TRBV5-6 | TGTGCCAGCAGCACGGACAGCACAGATACGCAGTATTTT | CASSTDSTDTQYF
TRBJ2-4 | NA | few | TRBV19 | TGTGCCAGTAGTCAAGTTCAAAGCGCGTCCAAAAACATTCAGTACTTC | CASSQVQSASKNIQYF